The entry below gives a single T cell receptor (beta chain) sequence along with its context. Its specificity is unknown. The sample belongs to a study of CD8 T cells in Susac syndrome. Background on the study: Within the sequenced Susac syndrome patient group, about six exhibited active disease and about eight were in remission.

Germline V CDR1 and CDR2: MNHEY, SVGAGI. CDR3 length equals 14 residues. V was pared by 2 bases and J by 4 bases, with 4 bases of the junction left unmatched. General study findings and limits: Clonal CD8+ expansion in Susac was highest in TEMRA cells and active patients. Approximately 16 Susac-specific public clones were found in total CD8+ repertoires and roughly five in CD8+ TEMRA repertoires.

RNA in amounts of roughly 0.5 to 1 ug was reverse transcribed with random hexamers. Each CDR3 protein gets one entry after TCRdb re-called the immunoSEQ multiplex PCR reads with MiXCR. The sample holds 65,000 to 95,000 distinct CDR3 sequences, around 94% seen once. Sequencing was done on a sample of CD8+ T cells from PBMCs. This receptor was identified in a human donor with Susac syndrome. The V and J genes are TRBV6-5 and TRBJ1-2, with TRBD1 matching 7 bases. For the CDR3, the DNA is TGTGCCAGCAGTTACACTGGGACAGCCTATGGCTACACCTTC. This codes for CASSYTGTAYGYTF.